The next 21 T cell receptor beta chains were all read from a single sample in a study of T cells in localized non-small cell lung cancer. Profiling relied on immunoSEQ multiplex PCR, and the TCRdb table lists in-frame clones only, not all of them. The repertoire has more than 9,000 clones, 40% to 50% of them found once; the top ten carry roughly 4.2%. The starting material was lymph node tissue, obtained before any cancer treatment. These TCRs come from a woman aged 40 to 75 with stage II squamous cell lung carcinoma.

J is TRBJ2-2 and V is TRBV18, with unresolved D. CDR1 and CDR2 (germline): KGHSH, LQKENI. This CDR3 region has 13 residues. The V end was cut by 3 bases, the J end by 2 bases, with 4 bases between. As DNA, the CDR3 is TGTGCCAGCTCACCCATAAACACCGGGGAGCTGTTTTTT. Residues: CASSPINTGELFF. Filled out from reference TRBV18 and TRBJ2-2, the complete variable domain reads NAGVMQNPRHLVRRRGQEARLRCSPMKGHSHVYWYRQLPEEGLKFMVYLQKENIIDESGMPKERFSAEFPKEGPSILRIQQVVRGDSAAYFCASSPINTGELFFGEGSRLTVL.

The sample holds a few counts of this clone. J is TRBJ1-5 and V is TRBV6-8, with D maybe TRBD1 (5 bases). V was pared by 0 bases and J by 3 bases, with 12 bases between. CDR1 and CDR2 (germline): MNHGY, SAAAGT. The CDR3 sequence is 16 residues long. For the CDR3, the DNA is TGTGCCAGCAGTTACTCAGGGGAAACCACCAATCAGCCCCAGCATTTT. It codes for CASSYSGETTNQPQHF.

This clone showed up just a few times. The rearrangement links TRBV6-8 to TRBJ1-5, with D perhaps TRBD1 (5 bases). The germline V gene encodes CDR1 MNHGY and CDR2 SAAAGT. The V gene lost 6 bases and the J gene lost 4 bases, with 16 bases spanning the gap. The length of the CDR3 is 15 residues. The CDR3 spells CASRWAGAGNQPQHF. CDR3 coding DNA: TGTGCCAGCAGGTGGGCTGGGGCGGGGAATCAGCCCCAGCATTTT.

This chain connects TRBV10-1 to TRBJ1-6, with a possible D match to TRBD1 (5 bases). Germline V gene data show CDR1 as WNHNN and CDR2 as SYGVQD (reference sequence). The CDR3 length is 15 residues. With 3 bases removed from V and 8 bases from J, the gap between germline ends came to 14 bases. The CDR3 bases are TGCGCCAGCAGTGATCCGACACTGGGACATTCACCCCTCCACTTT. Translation: CASSDPTLGHSPLHF.

The chain uses TRBV5-1 and TRBJ1-4; 8 positions agree with TRBD1. The germline V gene encodes CDR1 SGHRS and CDR2 YFSETQ. V dropped 4 bases and J dropped 8; count of bases not matched to a gene: 7. The CDR3 contains 14 residues. As DNA, the CDR3 is TGCGCCAGCAGCACCACAGGGACAGGCGAAAAACTGTTTTTT. Translating gives CASSTTGTGEKLFF.

In this sample, this clone turned up a few times. Its ends do not fully match the called genes, so a read error is possible. DNA for the CDR3: TGTACCAGCAGCTTGGTAGCGGGAGCCCCAGCCAAAAACATTCAGTACTTC. Its translation is CTSSLVAGAPAKNIQYF. The chain carries TRBV11-3 and TRBJ2-4; 9 nucleotides line up with TRBD2. Germline CDR1 SGHNT, CDR2 YENEEA. This CDR3 has 17 amino acids.

The CDR3: CASSPAATNEKLFF. CDR3 bases: TGTGCCAGCAGCCCCGCGGCAACTAATGAAAAACTGTTTTTT. This chain joins TRBV28 and TRBJ1-4; D is ambiguous. CDR1 MDHEN and CDR2 SYDVKM come from the germline V gene. V lost 6 bases, J lost 0 bases, and 8 bases lay in between. The CDR3 covers 14 residues.

Turning to this clone: The junction departs from the called germline gene at one end, perhaps through a read error. The chain employs TRBV7-6 and TRBJ1-4, with 10 bases matching TRBD1. The CDR3 is 14 residues long. Germline CDR1 reads SGHVS; CDR2 reads FNYEAQ. The CDR3 DNA sequence: TGTGCTAGCAGCTCGGGACAGGGGTCTGGGGAACTGTTTTTT. Its translation: CASSSGQGSGELFF.

The chain has TRBV11-3 and TRBJ1-6, with 8 bases fitting TRBD1. Per the germline V gene, CDR1 is SGHNT and CDR2 is YENEEA. V lost 5 bases to trimming and J lost 10 bases; unmatched junction nucleotides: 7. The CDR3 is made up of 14 amino acids. The CDR3 sequence: CASSPGQALSPLHF. Written as DNA, the CDR3 is TGTGCCAGCAGCCCGGGACAGGCCCTGTCACCCCTCCACTTT.

The chain links TRBV11-3 to TRBJ2-2; D perhaps matches TRBD2 (5 bases). The CDR3 has 15 residues. V lost 5 bases and J lost 0, with 10 bases in between. Per germline, CDR1 SGHNT and CDR2 YENEEA. The CDR3 DNA sequence: TGTGCCAGCAGCCGGGGAAACTCGAACACCGGGGAGCTGTTTTTT. Protein: CASSRGNSNTGELFF.

This clone was picked up a small number of times. The rearrangement uses TRBV6-8 and TRBJ1-1, with unresolved D. The length of the CDR3 is 12 residues. CDR1 and CDR2 (germline): MNHGY, SAAAGT. V was pared by 10 bases and J by 4 bases, with 13 bases between. Written as DNA, the CDR3 is TGTGCCACTTGGGCCCGGGTCACTGAAGCTTTCTTT. Translating gives CATWARVTEAFF.

CDR3 coding DNA: TGTGCCAGTAGTCTCACTGGACGCCCCGGGACAGGGGATGCTTTCTTT. This codes for CASSLTGRPGTGDAFF. V usage is TRBV19 and J usage is TRBJ1-1, with 10 bases fitting TRBD1. CDR3 length equals 16 residues. V shed 5 bases, J shed 11 bases, and the junction held 17 bases outside the gene matches. Germline loops: CDR1 LNHDA, CDR2 SQIVND (reference sequence).

This clone was detected once. The V and J genes are TRBV5-1 and TRBJ2-3; tentative D call: TRBD2 (6 bases). The CDR3 has 15 amino acids. Trimming left V 4 bases short and J 5 bases short, with 17 bases between. Looked up from germline, CDR1 is SGHRS and CDR2 is YFSETQ. The CDR3: CASSPNGGPGDTQYF. In DNA, the CDR3 is TGCGCCAGCAGCCCTAACGGAGGGCCGGGAGATACGCAGTATTTT.

This clone turned up a few times. The chain is built from TRBV19 and TRBJ2-6; either TRBD1 or TRBD2 may supply D (5 bases each). The CDR3 loop spans 13 amino acids. The V and J ends lost 6 bases and 11 bases respectively, with 14 bases between them. From germline, CDR1 is LNHDA and CDR2 SQIVND (reference sequence). The DNA for the CDR3 is TGTGCCAGTAGACAGCAGGGAGAGGACGTCCTGACTTTC. Its translation: CASRQQGEDVLTF.

The chain employs TRBV6-8 and TRBJ1-5, with 8 nucleotides matching TRBD1. CDR3 length: 17 residues. Germline loops: CDR1 MNHGY, CDR2 SAAAGT. The trim removed 11 bases at V and 1 base at J, leaving 16 bases unmatched. CDR3 DNA sequence: TGTGCCTCGCGAGGGGCAGGGGGCGATTCAAGCAATCAGCCCCAGCATTTT. This translates into CASRGAGGDSSNQPQHF.

The chain uses TRBV6-8 and TRBJ2-6, with D maybe TRBD1 (5 bases). The CDR3 consists of 18 residues. Germline V lookup: CDR1 MNHGY, CDR2 SAAAGT. V was cut by 2 bases and J by 1 base, with 15 bases left in between. In nucleotides, the CDR3 is TGTGCCAGCAGTTACAAGGGGCCCGTCTTATCTGGGGCCAACGTCCTGACTTTC. It translates to CASSYKGPVLSGANVLTF.

CDR3 nucleotide sequence: TGTGCTAGTGGTCCGGGACAGAAACAACCTGAAGCTTTCTTT. Residues: CASGPGQKQPEAFF. The chain couples TRBV12-5 to TRBJ1-1; 7 bases line up with TRBD1. CDR1 is LGHNT, CDR2 FRNRAP, per germline. The CDR3 loop spans 14 amino acids. V lost 5 bases and J lost 6; bases outside the gene matches: 9.

This clone was counted only a few times. The chain employs TRBV10-3 and TRBJ2-7, with D unresolved. The CDR3 is 15 amino acids. V lost 10 bases to trimming and J lost 2 bases, with 21 bases between them. The germline CDR1 and CDR2 sequences are ENHRY and SYGVKD. The CDR3 spells CASRSDLGNTYEQYF. The CDR3 DNA reads TGTGCCAGCCGAAGTGATCTAGGGAACACCTACGAGCAGTACTTC.

This clone was seen only a few times. V is TRBV27 and J is TRBJ1-5; D remains unclear. The CDR3 has 16 residues. Germline assignment: CDR1 MNHEY and CDR2 SMNVEV (reference sequence). The V and J ends lost 7 bases and 2 bases respectively, with 18 bases between them. The CDR3 nucleotides read TGTGCCAGCAACGATATAGGGAATCTTCGCAATCAGCCCCAGCATTTT. It translates to CASNDIGNLRNQPQHF.

This clone was counted once. The chain employs TRBV5-1 and TRBJ2-5; 7 positions match TRBD2. The CDR3 loop spans 16 amino acids. Germline V gives CDR1 SGHRS, CDR2 YFSETQ. With V trimmed by 0 bases and J by 4 bases, 9 bases remained unmatched. CDR3 region: CASSLGAGLEGETQYF. The DNA of the CDR3 is TGCGCCAGCAGCTTGGGGGCCGGACTAGAAGGAGAGACCCAGTACTTC.

This chain links TRBV28 with TRBJ1-2, with D uncertain. In germline, CDR1 is MDHEN, CDR2 SYDVKM. This CDR3 region has 13 residues. The ends were cut back, 6 bases at V and 2 bases at J, with 10 bases in the middle. CDR3 sequence: CASRSVGNYGYTF. CDR3 in DNA: TGTGCCAGCAGATCGGTAGGGAACTATGGCTACACCTTC.